One and the same sample provided the 14 T cell receptor beta chains below, sequenced in a study of T cell responses to AZD1222 COVID-19 vaccine. Assay: immunoSEQ multiplex PCR; the TCRdb copy retains only in-frame clones and omits some. Among roughly 150,000 clones listed, approximately 90% were seen once. Sequenced material: peripheral blood, taken on day 0 of MenACWY control vaccination. All receptors derive from an adult in good health.

The rearrangement joins TRBV5-6 to TRBJ1-1; no reliable D call. In germline, CDR1 is SGHDT, CDR2 YYEEEE. Deletions cut 4 bases from V and 8 bases from J, with 18 bases between. The length of the CDR3 is 14 residues. CDR3 nucleotides: TGTGCCAGCAGCCCCTACCGTTCGGCCCCGGAAGCTTTCTTT. Its translation: CASSPYRSAPEAFF.

The CDR3 reads CATSREGASDTQYF. The CDR3 DNA sequence: TGTGCCACCAGCCGCGAGGGGGCTTCAGATACGCAGTATTTT. This chain joins TRBV15 and TRBJ2-3; 7 nucleotides match TRBD1. V was pared by 5 bases and J by 4 bases, with 6 bases of the junction left unmatched. The CDR3 covers 14 residues. The germline gives CDR1 LNHNV, CDR2 YYDKDF (reference sequence).

This clone was detected ten times or more. The rearrangement uses TRBV6-2 or TRBV6-3 and TRBJ2-3; 10 positions agree with TRBD1. Germline V gives CDR1 MNHEY, CDR2 SVGEGT. This CDR3 has 15 residues. V gave up 6 bases and J gave up 5 bases; unmatched junction bases: 8. CDR3 sequence reads: CASSHRDRGGDTQYF. CDR3 coding DNA: TGTGCCAGCAGCCACCGGGACAGGGGCGGAGATACGCAGTATTTT.

J is TRBJ2-1 and V is TRBV5-1; no clear D gene. V gave up 5 bases and J gave up 5 bases, with 8 bases separating them. Germline CDR1 and CDR2: SGHRS and YFSETQ. CDR3 length: 12 residues. The CDR3 spells CASRAEDNEQFF. The DNA for the CDR3 is TGCGCCAGCAGGGCAGAAGACAATGAGCAGTTCTTC.

Comment on this clone: The sample holds other DNA sequences that translate to the same CDR3. The chain couples TRBV11-1 to TRBJ1-2, with a weak D call TRBD1 (6 bases). The germline CDR1 and CDR2 sequences are SGHAT and FQDESV (reference sequence). The CDR3 length is 15 residues. Trimming shortened V by 1 base and J by 2 bases, and 11 bases separated the two germline ends. The CDR3 here is CASSLGQGWNYGYTF. CDR3 nucleotides: TGTGCCAGCAGCTTAGGGCAGGGGTGGAACTATGGCTACACCTTC.

The CDR3 loop reads CASSQERGQPQHF. Here the CDR3 DNA reads TGCGCCAGCAGCCAAGAGAGGGGCCAGCCCCAGCATTTT. The V and J genes are TRBV4-3 and TRBJ1-5; D is perhaps TRBD1 (5 bases). Trimming shortened V by 0 bases and J by 7 bases, and 7 bases separated the two germline ends. The CDR3 loop spans 13 amino acids. Germline values: CDR1 LGHNA, CDR2 YSLEER.

This chain joins TRBV6-6 and TRBJ2-7, with 7 positions matching TRBD1. The CDR3 is 14 residues long. CDR1 MNHNY and CDR2 SVGAGI come from the germline V gene (reference sequence). The V segment lost 6 bases and the J segment 1 base; nucleotides outside the gene matches: 6. The CDR3 is CASSRSQGSYEQYF. As DNA, the CDR3 is TGTGCCAGCAGCCGGTCACAGGGGTCCTACGAGCAGTACTTC.

The V gene is TRBV2, the J gene TRBJ2-3; maybe TRBD1 (5 bases). V lost 4 bases and J 6 bases, leaving 20 bases between the germline ends. The CDR3 is 16 amino acids. Germline CDR1 reads SNHLY; CDR2 reads FYNNEI. CDR3 in DNA: TGTGCCAGCAGTGCTTACAGGCAAACCAATGGGGATACGCAGTATTTT. This translates into CASSAYRQTNGDTQYF.

The chain links TRBV24-1 to TRBJ2-7; 7 bases are a match to TRBD1. The CDR3 has 14 amino acids. The ends lost 3 bases at V and 6 bases at J; junction bases unmatched: 7. The germline CDR1 and CDR2 sequences are KGHDR and SFDVKD. CDR3: CATSDRTGVTEQYF. The CDR3, as DNA: TGTGCCACCAGTGATCGAACAGGGGTCACCGAGCAGTACTTC.

This chain joins TRBV6-6 and TRBJ2-1; D ambiguous. V lost 10 bases and J lost 4, with 11 bases in between. Germline values: CDR1 MNHNY, CDR2 SVGAGI (reference sequence). The CDR3 consists of 12 residues. CDR3 in amino acids: CATQVGYNEQFF. In DNA form, the CDR3 reads TGTGCCACCCAAGTTGGGTACAATGAGCAGTTCTTC.

DNA for the CDR3: TGTGCCAGCAGTTTCAGGGGCTATGGCTACACCTTC. As protein: CASSFRGYGYTF. V usage is TRBV28 and J usage is TRBJ1-2; TRBD1 is a possible D gene (6 bases). The germline V gene has CDR1 MDHEN and CDR2 SYDVKM. V was trimmed by 3 bases and J by 4 bases, leaving 6 bases between them. The CDR3 has 12 amino acids.

The rearrangement joins TRBV6-6 to TRBJ1-4; D unclear. Germline V lookup: CDR1 MNHNY, CDR2 SVGAGI (reference sequence). V lost 7 bases to trimming and J lost 0 bases, with 12 bases between them. This CDR3 region has 15 residues. CDR3 amino acids: CASTQAAATNEKLFF. The CDR3 region has the DNA TGTGCCAGCACCCAGGCGGCGGCAACTAATGAAAAACTGTTTTTT.

The sample holds a few counts of this clone. The V and J genes are TRBV2 and TRBJ1-2; weak D call: TRBD1 (5 bases). V was trimmed by 6 bases and J by 2 bases, leaving 10 bases between them. The CDR3 sequence is 13 residues long. Germline-derived CDR1 and CDR2 are SNHLY and FYNNEI. The CDR3 nucleotides are TGTGCCAGCAGCGGGACGGCGAACTATGGCTACACCTTC. It specifies CASSGTANYGYTF.

The chain has TRBV5-1 and TRBJ2-5, with a tentative D call TRBD2 (5 bases). V was trimmed by 1 base and J by 5 bases, leaving 9 bases between them. Looked up from germline, CDR1 is SGHRS and CDR2 is YFSETQ. The CDR3 extends over 13 amino acids. The CDR3 reads CASSLSGEETQYF. For the CDR3, the DNA is TGCGCCAGCAGCTTGTCCGGGGAGGAGACCCAGTACTTC.